This TCR beta chain was identified in a study of blood T cells in healthy people across ages. Study in general: The template switching approach captured approximately one barcoded beta molecule for every two T cells.

Overall study findings and caveats: It was not possible, with unsorted PBMCs, to conclusively compare naive and antigen-experienced cells. In older individuals, TCR beta diversity per million T cells was lower, falling roughly linearly with age.

Each donor gave ten milliliters of peripheral blood. The germline V gene encodes CDR1 LNHNV and CDR2 YYDKDF (reference sequence). CDR3 size: 16 residues. V was cut by 5 bases and J by 4 bases, with 18 bases left in between. The use of a sample-barcoded 5' primer and a J-beta primer mix characterized a second PCR of about 7 to 12 cycles. TCRdb re-derived calls from the 5' RACE reads in MiXCR, one entry per CDR3 protein. This sample has about 650,000 distinct CDR3 sequences, with over 40% found just once. About this clonotype: The antigen is not known.

Sequenced sample: blood. The source is an elderly woman in good health. This sequence joins TRBV15 and TRBJ2-1; maybe TRBD1 (6 bases). CDR3 sequence: CATSRGNRAAYNEQFF. In DNA, the CDR3 is TGTGCCACCAGCCGAGGGAACAGGGCCGCTTACAATGAGCAGTTCTTC.